Listed below are T cell receptor beta chains from one sample, sequenced in a study of T cell responses to AZD1222 COVID-19 vaccine. The method was immunoSEQ multiplex PCR; TCRdb's version includes in-frame clones alone and lacks a portion of them. The sample lists tens of thousands of clones; about nine tenths were seen once. The sample consisted of peripheral blood, taken on day 0 of AZD1222 vaccination. The source of these receptors is an adult in good health. Both conserved end residues are part of each CDR3.

v_call	j_call	cdr3_length	cdr3_aa
TRBV6-6	TRBJ2-7	14	CASSYSGTAYEQYF
TRBV25-1	TRBJ1-2	15	CASSPSVGSGYGYTF
TRBV21-1	TRBJ1-1	14	CASRLSSRGTEAFF
TRBV29-1	TRBJ1-1	15	CSTRGAATMNTEAFF
TRBV19	TRBJ2-2	16	CASSKGLAGAIGELFF
TRBV29-1	TRBJ1-1	17	CSVKVRQEYPMNTEAFF
TRBV5-4	TRBJ2-1	14	CASSSGTGIAGQFF
TRBV7-2	TRBJ2-1	13	CASSRGTTNEQFF
TRBV6-5	TRBJ1-2	16	CASSYSRTGGGYGYTF
TRBV5-5	TRBJ2-7	15	CASSLAPSGQYEQYF
TRBV18	TRBJ1-2	14	CASSPSGEAYGYTF
TRBV6-1	TRBJ2-2	15	CASSDSGRYTGELFF
TRBV29-1	TRBJ1-1	14	CSVAQGASNTEAFF
TRBV5-1	TRBJ2-7	14	CASSLGASGYEQYF
TRBV4-2	TRBJ1-6	17	CASSQDHGVRSGSPLHF
TRBV9	TRBJ2-2	15	CASSVRSTDTGELFF
TRBV7-8	TRBJ2-6	16	CASSLQPISGANVLTF
TRBV5-1	TRBJ1-1	13	CASSLEVGTEAFF
TRBV5-8	TRBJ2-1	17	CASSLAHGTGLWNEQFF
TRBV24-1	TRBJ2-7	13	CATGQDENYEQYF
TRBV28	TRBJ1-2	13	CASSYSLNYGYTF
TRBV2	TRBJ1-5	16	CASSPGQGRANQPQHF
TRBV19	TRBJ1-2	13	CASSPMTGVGYTF
TRBV10-3	TRBJ2-7	14	CAISLNGLAGEQYF
TRBV27	TRBJ2-7	15	CASSLSGSIFYEQYF
TRBV28	TRBJ2-2	12	CASSLWAGELFF
TRBV7-2	TRBJ1-2	15	CASSFRVGPNYGYTF
TRBV18	TRBJ2-7	14	CASSGAQGSYEQYF
TRBV28	TRBJ1-4	12	CASHATNEKLFF
TRBV28	TRBJ2-7	15	CASSPRQKEPYEQYF
TRBV10-1	TRBJ2-2	16	CASSDPTSGNTGELFF
TRBV10-2	TRBJ2-7	14	CASMIERERYEQYF
TRBV6-1	TRBJ1-5	16	CASSEALQGSNQPQHF
TRBV18	TRBJ1-2	18	CASSPLAIKTDREDGYTF
TRBV4-1	TRBJ1-5	14	CASGTEDSNQPQHF
TRBV21-1	TRBJ1-2	9	CASSRVLTF
TRBV3-1/TRBV3-2	TRBJ2-1	15	CASSPTRASYNEQFF
TRBV6-5	TRBJ1-1	13	CASGRDLNTEAFF
TRBV5-1	TRBJ1-2	14	CASSLEVGLGGYTF
TRBV6-4	TRBJ1-6	14	CASSGIPGGSPLHF
TRBV7-2	TRBJ1-2	14	CASSFNRGNYGYTF
TRBV30	TRBJ1-3	15	CAWSPDGVLGNTIYF
TRBV12-2	TRBJ2-7	14	CASRFGQCGFEQYF
TRBV7-8	TRBJ2-7	14	CASSVSGGPDEQYF
TRBV10-1	TRBJ1-2	13	CASMAGANYGYTF
TRBV5-4	TRBJ2-1	14	CASSLQQTHNEQFF
TRBV28	TRBJ1-5	16	CASSFPGRASNQPQHF
TRBV5-1	TRBJ1-5	13	CASAGGPVQPQHF
TRBV10-3	TRBJ1-1	13	CAISERQGAEAFF